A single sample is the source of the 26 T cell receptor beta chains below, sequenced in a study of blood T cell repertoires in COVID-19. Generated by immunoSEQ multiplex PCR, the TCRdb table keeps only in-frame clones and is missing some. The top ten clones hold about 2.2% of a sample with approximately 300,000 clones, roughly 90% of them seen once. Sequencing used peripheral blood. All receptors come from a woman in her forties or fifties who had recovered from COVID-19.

Here the CDR3 reads CAWTGSYNSPLHF. CDR3 DNA sequence: TGTGCCTGGACGGGATCCTATAATTCACCCCTCCACTTT. The chain is built from TRBV30 and TRBJ1-6; D unresolved. This CDR3 is 13 amino acids long. Trimming pared 4 bases from V and 1 base from J, leaving 5 bases between. Germline CDR1 GTSNPN, CDR2 SVGIG (reference sequence).

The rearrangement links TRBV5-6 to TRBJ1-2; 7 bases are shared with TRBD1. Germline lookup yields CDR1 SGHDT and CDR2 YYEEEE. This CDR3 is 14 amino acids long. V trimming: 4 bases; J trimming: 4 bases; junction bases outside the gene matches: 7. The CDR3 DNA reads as TGTGCCAGCAGCGGGACAGCGACAGGCTATGGCTACACCTTC. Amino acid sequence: CASSGTATGYGYTF.

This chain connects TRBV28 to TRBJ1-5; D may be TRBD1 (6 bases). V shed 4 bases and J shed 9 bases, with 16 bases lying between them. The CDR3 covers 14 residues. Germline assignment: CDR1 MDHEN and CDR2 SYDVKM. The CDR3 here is CASSSRGRSSPQHF. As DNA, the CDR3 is TGTGCCAGCAGTTCCAGGGGAAGGAGCTCGCCCCAGCATTTT.

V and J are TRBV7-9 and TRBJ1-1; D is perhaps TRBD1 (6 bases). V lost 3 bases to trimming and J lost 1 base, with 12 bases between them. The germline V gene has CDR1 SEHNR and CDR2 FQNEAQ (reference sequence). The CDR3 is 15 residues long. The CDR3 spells CASSFSWGRNTEAFF. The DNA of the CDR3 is TGTGCCAGCAGCTTCTCTTGGGGGCGGAACACTGAAGCTTTCTTT.

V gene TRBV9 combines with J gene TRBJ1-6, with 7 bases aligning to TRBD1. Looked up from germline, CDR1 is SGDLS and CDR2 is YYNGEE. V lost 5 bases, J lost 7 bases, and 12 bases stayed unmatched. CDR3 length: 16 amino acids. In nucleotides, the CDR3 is TGTGCCAGCAGTCCTCAAGGGGGCAGGGGGAATTCACCCCTCCACTTT. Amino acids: CASSPQGGRGNSPLHF.

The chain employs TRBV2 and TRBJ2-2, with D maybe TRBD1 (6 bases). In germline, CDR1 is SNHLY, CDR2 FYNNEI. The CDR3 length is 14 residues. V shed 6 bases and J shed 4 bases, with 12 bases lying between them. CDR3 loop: CASRTGRITGELFF. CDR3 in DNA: TGTGCCAGCAGAACAGGGAGAATCACCGGGGAGCTGTTTTTT. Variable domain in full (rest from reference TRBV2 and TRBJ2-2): EPEVTQTPSHQVTQMGQEVILRCVPISNHLYFYWYRQILGQKVEFLVSFYNNEISEKSEIFDDQFSVERPDGSNFTLKIRSTKLEDSAMYFCASRTGRITGELFFGEGSRLTVL.

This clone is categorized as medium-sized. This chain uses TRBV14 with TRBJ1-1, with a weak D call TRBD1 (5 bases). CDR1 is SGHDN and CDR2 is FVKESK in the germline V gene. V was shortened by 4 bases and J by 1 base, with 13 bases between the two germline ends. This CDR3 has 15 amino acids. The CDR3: CASSPAGGANTEAFF. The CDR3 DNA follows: TGTGCCAGCAGCCCCGCGGGAGGGGCGAACACTGAAGCTTTCTTT.

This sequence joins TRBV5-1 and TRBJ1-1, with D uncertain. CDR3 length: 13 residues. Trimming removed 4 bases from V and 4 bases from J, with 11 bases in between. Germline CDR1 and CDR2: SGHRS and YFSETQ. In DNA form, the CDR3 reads TGCGCCAGCAGCCCCTCGTCGGGCACTGAAGCTTTCTTT. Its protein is CASSPSSGTEAFF. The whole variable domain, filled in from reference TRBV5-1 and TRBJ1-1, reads KAGVTQTPRYLIKTRGQQVTLSCSPISGHRSVSWYQQTPGQGLQFLFEYFSETQRNKGNFPGRFSGRQFSNSRSEMNVSTLELGDSALYLCASSPSSGTEAFFGQGTRLTVV.

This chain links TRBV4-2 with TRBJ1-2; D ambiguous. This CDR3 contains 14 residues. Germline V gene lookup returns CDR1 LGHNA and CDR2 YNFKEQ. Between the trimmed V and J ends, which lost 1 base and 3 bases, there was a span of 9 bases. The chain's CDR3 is CASSQGGSDYGYTF. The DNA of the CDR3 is TGTGCCAGCAGCCAAGGAGGGTCCGACTATGGCTACACCTTC.

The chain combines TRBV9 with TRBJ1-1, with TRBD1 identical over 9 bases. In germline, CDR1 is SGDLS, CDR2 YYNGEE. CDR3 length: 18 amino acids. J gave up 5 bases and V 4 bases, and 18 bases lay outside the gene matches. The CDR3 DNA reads TGTGCCAGCAGCCCTGTCCCGGGACAGGGTTTTGAATATACTGAAGCTTTCTTT. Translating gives CASSPVPGQGFEYTEAFF.

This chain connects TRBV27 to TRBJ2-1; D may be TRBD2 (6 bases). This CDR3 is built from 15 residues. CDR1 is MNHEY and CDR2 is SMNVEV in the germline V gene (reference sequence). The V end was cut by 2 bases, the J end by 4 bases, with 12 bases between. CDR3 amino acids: CASSLAGTAYNEQFF. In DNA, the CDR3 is TGTGCCAGCAGTTTAGCGGGGACCGCTTACAATGAGCAGTTCTTC.

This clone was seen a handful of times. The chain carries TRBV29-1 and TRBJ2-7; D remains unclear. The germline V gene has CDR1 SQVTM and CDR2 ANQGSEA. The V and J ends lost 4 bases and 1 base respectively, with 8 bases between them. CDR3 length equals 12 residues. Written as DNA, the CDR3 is TGCAGCGTTGTTGGCAGATCCTACGAGCAGTACTTC. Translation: CSVVGRSYEQYF.

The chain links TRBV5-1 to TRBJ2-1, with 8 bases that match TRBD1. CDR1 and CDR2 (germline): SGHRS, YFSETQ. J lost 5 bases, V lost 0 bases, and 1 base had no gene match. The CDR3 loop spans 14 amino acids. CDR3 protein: CASSLEDRDNEQFF. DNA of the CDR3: TGCGCCAGCAGCTTGGAGGACAGGGACAATGAGCAGTTCTTC.

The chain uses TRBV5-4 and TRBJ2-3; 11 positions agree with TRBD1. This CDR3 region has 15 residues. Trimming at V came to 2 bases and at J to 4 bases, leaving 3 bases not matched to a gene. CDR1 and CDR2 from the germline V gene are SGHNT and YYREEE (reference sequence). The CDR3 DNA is TGTGCCAGCAGCTTCCGGACAGGGGGCGCAGATACGCAGTATTTT. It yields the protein CASSFRTGGADTQYF.

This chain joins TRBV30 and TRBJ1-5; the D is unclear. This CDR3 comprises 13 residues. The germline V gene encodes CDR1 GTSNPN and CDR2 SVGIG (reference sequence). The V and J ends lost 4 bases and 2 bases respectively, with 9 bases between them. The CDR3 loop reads CAWNSGGNQPQHF. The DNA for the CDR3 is TGTGCCTGGAACAGCGGGGGCAATCAGCCCCAGCATTTT.

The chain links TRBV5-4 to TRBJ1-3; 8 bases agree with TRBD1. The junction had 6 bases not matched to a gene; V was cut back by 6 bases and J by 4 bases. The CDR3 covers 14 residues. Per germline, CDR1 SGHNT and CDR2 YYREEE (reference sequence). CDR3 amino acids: CASTAGGAGNTIYF. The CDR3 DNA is TGTGCCAGCACCGCAGGGGGCGCCGGAAACACCATATATTTT.

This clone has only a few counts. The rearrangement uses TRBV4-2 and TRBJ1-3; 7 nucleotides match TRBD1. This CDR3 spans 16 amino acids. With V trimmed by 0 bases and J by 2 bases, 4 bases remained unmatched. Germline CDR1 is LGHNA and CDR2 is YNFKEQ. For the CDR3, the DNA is TGTGCCAGCAGCCAAGACAGGGGGAAAGCTGGAAACACCATATATTTT. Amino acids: CASSQDRGKAGNTIYF.

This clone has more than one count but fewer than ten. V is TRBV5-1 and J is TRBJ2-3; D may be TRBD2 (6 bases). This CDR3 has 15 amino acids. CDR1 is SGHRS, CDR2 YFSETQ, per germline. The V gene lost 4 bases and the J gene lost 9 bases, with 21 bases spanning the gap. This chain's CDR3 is CASSPGDSQGGTQYF. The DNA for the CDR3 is TGCGCCAGCAGCCCTGGGGACTCGCAGGGAGGCACGCAGTATTTT.

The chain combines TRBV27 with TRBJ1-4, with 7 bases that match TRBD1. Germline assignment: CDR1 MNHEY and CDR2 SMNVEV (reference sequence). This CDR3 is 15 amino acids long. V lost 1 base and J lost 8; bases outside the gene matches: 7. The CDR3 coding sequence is TGTGCCAGCAGTTTATATCGGGACAGCCGAGAAAAACTGTTTTTT. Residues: CASSLYRDSREKLFF.

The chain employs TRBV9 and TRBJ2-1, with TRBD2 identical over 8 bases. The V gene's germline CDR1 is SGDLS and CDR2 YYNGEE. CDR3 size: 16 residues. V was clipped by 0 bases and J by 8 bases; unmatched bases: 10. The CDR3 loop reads CASSVGGAGVLHEQFF. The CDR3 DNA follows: TGTGCCAGCAGCGTAGGAGGAGCGGGGGTCTTACATGAGCAGTTCTTC. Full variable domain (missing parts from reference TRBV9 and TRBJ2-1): DSGVTQTPKHLITATGQRVTLRCSPRSGDLSVYWYQQSLDQGLQFLIQYYNGEERAKGNILERFSAQQFPDLHSELNLSSLELGDSALYFCASSVGGAGVLHEQFFGPGTRLTVL.

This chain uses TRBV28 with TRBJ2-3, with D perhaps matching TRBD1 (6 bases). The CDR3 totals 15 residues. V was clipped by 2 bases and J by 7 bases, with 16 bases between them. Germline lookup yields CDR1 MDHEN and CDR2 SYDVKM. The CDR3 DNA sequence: TGTGCCAGCAGTTTAGTGGGTATTGGGGGCCATACGCAGTATTTT. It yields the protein CASSLVGIGGHTQYF. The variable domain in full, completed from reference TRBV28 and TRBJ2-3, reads DVKVTQSSRYLVKRTGEKVFLECVQDMDHENMFWYRQDPGLGLRLIYFSYDVKMKEKGDIPEGYSVSREKKERFSLILESASTNQTSMYLCASSLVGIGGHTQYFGPGTRLTVL.

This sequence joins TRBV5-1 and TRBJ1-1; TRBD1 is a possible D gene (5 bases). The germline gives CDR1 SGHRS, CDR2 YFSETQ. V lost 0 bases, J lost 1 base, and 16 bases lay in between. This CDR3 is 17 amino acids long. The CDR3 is CASSLDRLSPSNTEAFF. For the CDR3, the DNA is TGCGCCAGCAGCTTGGACAGGTTGTCGCCCTCGAACACTGAAGCTTTCTTT. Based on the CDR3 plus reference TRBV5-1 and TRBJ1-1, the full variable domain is KAGVTQTPRYLIKTRGQQVTLSCSPISGHRSVSWYQQTPGQGLQFLFEYFSETQRNKGNFPGRFSGRQFSNSRSEMNVSTLELGDSALYLCASSLDRLSPSNTEAFFGQGTRLTVV.

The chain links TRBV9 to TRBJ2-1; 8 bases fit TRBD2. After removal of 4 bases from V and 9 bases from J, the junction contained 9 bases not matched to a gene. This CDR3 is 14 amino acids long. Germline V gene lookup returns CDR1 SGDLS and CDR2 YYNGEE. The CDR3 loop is CASSPAGGIGEQFF. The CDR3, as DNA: TGTGCCAGCAGCCCGGCGGGGGGCATAGGTGAGCAGTTCTTC.

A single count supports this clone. As DNA, the CDR3 is TGTGCCAGCAGTGGGGACAGGGGGAGCAATGGGGATGGCTACACCTTC. It specifies CASSGDRGSNGDGYTF. This chain uses TRBV27 with TRBJ1-2; 11 bases are shared with TRBD1. The CDR3 contains 16 residues. Unmatched junction bases numbered 11, after V lost 5 bases and J lost 6 bases. Germline CDR1 and CDR2: MNHEY and SMNVEV (reference sequence).

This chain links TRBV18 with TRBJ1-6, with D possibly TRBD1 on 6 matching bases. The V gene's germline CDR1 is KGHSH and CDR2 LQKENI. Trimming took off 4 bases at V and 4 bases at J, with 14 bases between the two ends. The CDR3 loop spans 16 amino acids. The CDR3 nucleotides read TGTGCCAGCTCACAGAGCGGGGGCCTATATAATTCACCCCTCCACTTT. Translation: CASSQSGGLYNSPLHF. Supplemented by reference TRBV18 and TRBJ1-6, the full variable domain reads NAGVMQNPRHLVRRRGQEARLRCSPMKGHSHVYWYRQLPEEGLKFMVYLQKENIIDESGMPKERFSAEFPKEGPSILRIQQVVRGDSAAYFCASSQSGGLYNSPLHFGNGTRLTVT.

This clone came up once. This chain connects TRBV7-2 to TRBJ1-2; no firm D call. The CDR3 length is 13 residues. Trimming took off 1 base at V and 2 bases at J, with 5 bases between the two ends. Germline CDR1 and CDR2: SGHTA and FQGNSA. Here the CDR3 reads CASSLGPNYGYTF. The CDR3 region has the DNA TGTGCCAGCAGCTTAGGGCCGAACTATGGCTACACCTTC.